The entry that follows covers one T cell receptor beta chain sequence. Its antigen remains unidentified. The length of the CDR3 is 16 residues. Trimming removed 6 bases from V and 3 bases from J, with 21 bases in between. CDR1 MNHEY and CDR2 SMNVEV come from the germline V gene (reference sequence). Method: immunoSEQ multiplex PCR; TCRdb's copy keeps in-frame clones and lacks some. The sample yields some 70,000 clones, 84% seen once. Time point noted: week 23, last vaccination. What each vaccine dose contained was 300 ug of mutant IDH1 20-mer peptide, accompanied by topical imiquimod. The data were taken from a study of a mutant IDH1 vaccine in newly diagnosed glioma.

The chain joins TRBV27 to TRBJ2-7, with a possible D match to TRBD2 (5 bases). This TCR was sampled from a man younger than 35 with glioma. The starting material was PBMCs, obtained from a glioma patient whose treatment included an IDH1 peptide vaccine. The CDR3 reads CASSLTADWMIYEQYF. In DNA form, the CDR3 reads TGTGCCAGCAGCCTGACGGCGGACTGGATGATCTACGAGCAGTACTTC.